Listed here are 18 T cell receptor beta chains from one sample, sequenced in a study of identical twins (dated by TCRdb to the mid-2010s). The method was 5' RACE. The reads were generated on an Illumina HiSeq 2000. TCRdb cleaned the public reads at Q25 with fastp, built clones with MiXCR and kept in-frame beta chains. Every distinct CDR3 protein forms one entry, paired with its most common genes and DNA. The sample yields 420,000 or so distinct CDR3 sequences; about a fifth were counted once. The ten largest clones capture more than 10% of the sample. Sequencing used naive T cells sorted from blood. In light of the paper, this sample's cell subset or site label describes: cells isolated with a human naive T-cell isolation kit. These receptors were obtained from a man aged 45 to 65 in good health.

This clonotype was seen at least ten times. V is TRBV20-1 and J is TRBJ2-1, with 14 positions matching TRBD2. Losses at the gene ends were 6 bases for V and 8 bases for J; bases not matched to a gene: 12. From germline, CDR1 is DFQATT and CDR2 SNEGSKA (reference sequence). The CDR3 extends over 16 amino acids. For the CDR3, the DNA is TGCAGTGCGACCGGGACTAGCGGGAGTATTTACGATGAGCAGTTCTTC. Its translation is CSATGTSGSIYDEQFF.

This clonotype was observed many times. The chain is built from TRBV9 and TRBJ1-5; unclear D gene. V dropped 5 bases and J dropped 3 bases, with 18 bases sitting between them. Germline-derived CDR1 and CDR2 are SGDLS and YYNGEE. The CDR3 has 16 amino acids. CDR3: CASRSSRGTYNQPQHF. The CDR3 coding sequence is TGTGCCAGCAGGTCCTCTCGGGGAACCTACAATCAGCCCCAGCATTTT.

This chain connects TRBV20-1 to TRBJ1-6, with D possibly matching TRBD1 (5 bases). Germline V gene data show CDR1 as DFQATT and CDR2 as SNEGSKA (reference sequence). The CDR3 sequence is 16 residues long. V was pared by 3 bases and J by 0 bases, with 12 bases between. CDR3 coding DNA: TGCAGTGCTAGTTCTTACAGGAGCTCCTATAATTCACCCCTCCACTTT. It encodes CSASSYRSSYNSPLHF.

This clonotype was counted between two and nine times. V is TRBV28 and J is TRBJ2-6; D is possibly TRBD1 (5 bases). Trimming took 6 bases from V and 0 from J, leaving 6 bases between them. The CDR3 extends over 14 amino acids. Germline CDR1 is MDHEN and CDR2 is SYDVKM. The CDR3 here is CASRGHSGANVLTF. The DNA for the CDR3 is TGTGCCAGCAGGGGGCACTCTGGGGCCAACGTCCTGACTTTC.

This clonotype has a handful of counts. The rearrangement links TRBV20-1 to TRBJ2-7, with D tentatively TRBD1 (5 bases). The CDR3 sequence is 13 residues long. V lost 4 bases to trimming and J lost 10 bases, with 20 bases between them. Germline CDR1 is DFQATT and CDR2 is SNEGSKA (reference sequence). The CDR3 nucleotides read TGCAGTGCTATCTCCGCAGGGTCCGGTATTCAGTACTTC. As protein: CSAISAGSGIQYF.

This sequence joins TRBV12-3 or TRBV12-4 and TRBJ2-7; D gene ambiguous. V lost 5 bases to trimming and J lost 6 bases, with 14 bases between them. This CDR3 has 13 residues. CDR3 residues: CASSQAAGGEQYF. CDR3 DNA: TGTGCCAGCAGTCAGGCGGCTGGCGGCGAGCAGTACTTC.

Only a few counts were recorded for this clonotype. The chain carries TRBV12-3 or TRBV12-4 and TRBJ2-1; 7 positions agree with TRBD2. There are 14 residues in the CDR3. The J segment lost 4 bases and the V segment lost 5 bases, leaving 5 bases of the junction unmatched. The CDR3 here is CASSPKREYNEQFF. In DNA, the CDR3 is TGTGCCAGCAGTCCTAAGCGGGAATACAATGAGCAGTTCTTC.

This clonotype was seen repeatedly, ten times or more. The chain has TRBV27 and TRBJ1-5, with a tentative D call TRBD1 (5 bases). V gave up 3 bases and J gave up 7 bases, with 13 bases separating them. Germline lookup yields CDR1 MNHEY and CDR2 SMNVEV (reference sequence). The CDR3 covers 14 residues. The CDR3 DNA sequence: TGTGCCAGCAGTTTTAGGGGCTTCAGCCAGCCCCAGCATTTT. Amino acid sequence: CASSFRGFSQPQHF.

The chain uses TRBV5-1 and TRBJ2-7; the D is unclear. Trimming left V 3 bases short and J 1 base short, with 8 bases between. CDR1 is SGHRS, CDR2 YFSETQ, per germline. CDR3 length: 13 amino acids. CDR3 bases: TGCGCCAGCAGCTCTCCCCCGTCCTACGAGCAGTACTTC. Translating it yields CASSSPPSYEQYF.

The rearrangement joins TRBV20-1 to TRBJ2-3, with 11 positions matching TRBD2. V dropped 4 bases and J dropped 3; count of bases not matched to a gene: 9. The germline V gene encodes CDR1 DFQATT and CDR2 SNEGSKA (reference sequence). This CDR3 comprises 16 residues. The CDR3 protein is CSATQTSGRVTDTQYF. The CDR3 bases are TGCAGTGCTACCCAAACTAGCGGGAGAGTTACAGATACGCAGTATTTT.

This chain joins TRBV6-5 and TRBJ2-1, with D possibly matching TRBD2 (5 bases). V shed 2 bases and J shed 2 bases, with 13 bases lying between them. The germline V gene has CDR1 MNHEY and CDR2 SVGAGI. The CDR3 loop spans 16 amino acids. This CDR3 is CASSYEWRVAYNEQFF. The CDR3 nucleotides are TGTGCCAGCAGTTACGAGTGGCGGGTAGCCTACAATGAGCAGTTCTTC.

The J gene is TRBJ2-1, the V gene TRBV10-3; the D is unclear. Trimming pared 8 bases from V and 2 bases from J, leaving 7 bases between. CDR3 length: 12 residues. Germline CDR1 reads ENHRY; CDR2 reads SYGVKD. The CDR3 sequence: CAILGAYNEQFF. In nucleotides, the CDR3 is TGTGCCATCCTTGGTGCCTACAATGAGCAGTTCTTC.

This clonotype was counted ten times or more. The J gene is TRBJ2-1, the V gene TRBV5-4; weak D call: TRBD1 (5 bases). Trimming stripped 1 base from V and 3 bases from J, with 14 bases between. The germline V gene has CDR1 SGHNT and CDR2 YYREEE (reference sequence). The CDR3 runs 16 residues. The CDR3 DNA follows: TGTGCCAGCAGCTTGCCAAGGCTAAGGGGCTACAATGAGCAGTTCTTC. This codes for CASSLPRLRGYNEQFF.

The sample holds many counts of this clonotype. The chain carries TRBV20-1 and TRBJ2-3; D is possibly TRBD2 (5 bases). Germline lookup yields CDR1 DFQATT and CDR2 SNEGSKA (reference sequence). The CDR3 is 13 amino acids. V dropped 7 bases and J dropped 2 bases, with 13 bases sitting between them. The CDR3 region is CSGFGLATDTQYF. The CDR3 DNA follows: TGCAGTGGTTTTGGACTTGCCACAGATACGCAGTATTTT.

The chain couples TRBV9 to TRBJ1-6; 11 nucleotides align to TRBD1. The junction had 3 bases not matched to a gene; V was cut back by 0 bases and J by 7 bases. The germline gives CDR1 SGDLS, CDR2 YYNGEE. The CDR3 consists of 16 residues. The CDR3 nucleotides read TGTGCCAGCAGCGTAGACGGACAGGGGGCGAATTCACCCCTCCACTTT. Translation gives CASSVDGQGANSPLHF.

This clonotype was detected a few times. The chain carries TRBV20-1 and TRBJ2-7, with D uncertain. This CDR3 region has 15 residues. The germline CDR1 and CDR2 sequences are DFQATT and SNEGSKA (reference sequence). Trimming stripped 4 bases from V and 0 bases from J, with 16 bases between. CDR3 DNA sequence: TGCAGTGCTACTAGTTTGATACAGCACTCCTACGAGCAGTACTTC. Amino acid sequence: CSATSLIQHSYEQYF.

There are a few counts of this clonotype. The chain combines TRBV5-1 with TRBJ2-1; D gene uncertain. V was cut by 4 bases and J by 8 bases, with 19 bases left in between. The germline CDR1 and CDR2 sequences are SGHRS and YFSETQ. CDR3 length: 15 residues. This CDR3 is CASSLTSTATDEQFF. The CDR3 region has the DNA TGCGCCAGCAGCCTCACCTCGACTGCCACGGATGAGCAGTTCTTC.

A few counts support this clonotype. This chain joins TRBV5-1 and TRBJ1-2; 8 nucleotides match TRBD1. This CDR3 spans 12 amino acids. J lost 8 bases, V lost 4 bases, and 4 bases had no gene match. CDR1 and CDR2 from the germline V gene are SGHRS and YFSETQ. DNA for the CDR3: TGCGCCAGCAGCGAACAGGGGGGAGGCTACACCTTC. Amino acids: CASSEQGGGYTF.